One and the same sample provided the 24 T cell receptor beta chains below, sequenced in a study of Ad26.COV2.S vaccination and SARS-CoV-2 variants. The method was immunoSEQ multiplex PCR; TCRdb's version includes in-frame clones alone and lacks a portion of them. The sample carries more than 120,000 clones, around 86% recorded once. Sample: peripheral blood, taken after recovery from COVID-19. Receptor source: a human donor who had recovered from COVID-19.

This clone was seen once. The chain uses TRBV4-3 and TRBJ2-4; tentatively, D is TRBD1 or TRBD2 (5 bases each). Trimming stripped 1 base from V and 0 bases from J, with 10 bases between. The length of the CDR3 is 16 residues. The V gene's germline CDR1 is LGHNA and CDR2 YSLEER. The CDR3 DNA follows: TGCGCCAGCAGCCAAGTAGCAGGGAGAGCCAAAAACATTCAGTACTTC. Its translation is CASSQVAGRAKNIQYF.

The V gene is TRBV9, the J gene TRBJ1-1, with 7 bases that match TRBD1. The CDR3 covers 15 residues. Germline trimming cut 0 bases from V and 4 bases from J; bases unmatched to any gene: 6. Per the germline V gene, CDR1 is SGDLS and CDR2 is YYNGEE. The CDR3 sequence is CASSVEARGSTEAFF. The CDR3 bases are TGTGCCAGCAGCGTAGAAGCCAGGGGGAGCACTGAAGCTTTCTTT.

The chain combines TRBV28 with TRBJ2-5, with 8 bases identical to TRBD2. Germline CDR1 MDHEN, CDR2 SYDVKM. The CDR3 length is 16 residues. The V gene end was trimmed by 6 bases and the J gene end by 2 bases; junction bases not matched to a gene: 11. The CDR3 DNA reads TGTGCCAGCAGCCCGATTTCAGCGGGGGCTCAAGAGACCCAGTACTTC. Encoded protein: CASSPISAGAQETQYF.

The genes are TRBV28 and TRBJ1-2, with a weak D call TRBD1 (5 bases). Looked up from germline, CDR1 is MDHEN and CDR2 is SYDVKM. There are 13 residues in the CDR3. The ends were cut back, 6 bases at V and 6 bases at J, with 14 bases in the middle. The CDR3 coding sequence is TGTGCCAGCAGAGTGAGGGGCCTTAATGGCTACACCTTC. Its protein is CASRVRGLNGYTF.

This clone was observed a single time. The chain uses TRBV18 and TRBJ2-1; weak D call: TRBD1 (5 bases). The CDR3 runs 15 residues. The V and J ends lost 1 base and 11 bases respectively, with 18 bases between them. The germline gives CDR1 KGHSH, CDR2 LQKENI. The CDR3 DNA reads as TGTGCCAGCTCACCACTTGAACAGGTGGGCAAAAAGCAGTTCTTC. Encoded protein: CASSPLEQVGKKQFF.

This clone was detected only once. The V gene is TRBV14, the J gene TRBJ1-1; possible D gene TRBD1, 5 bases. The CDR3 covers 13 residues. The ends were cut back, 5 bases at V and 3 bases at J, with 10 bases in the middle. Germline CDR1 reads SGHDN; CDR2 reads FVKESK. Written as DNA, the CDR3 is TGTGCCAGCAGCATGCAGGGTTACACTGAAGCTTTCTTT. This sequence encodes CASSMQGYTEAFF.

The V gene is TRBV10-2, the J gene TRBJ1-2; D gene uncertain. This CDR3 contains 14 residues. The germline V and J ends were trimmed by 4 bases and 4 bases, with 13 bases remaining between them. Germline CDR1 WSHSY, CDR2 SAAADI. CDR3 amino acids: CASSVQWQSYGYTF. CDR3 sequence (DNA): TGCGCCAGCAGTGTTCAGTGGCAGAGCTATGGCTACACCTTC.

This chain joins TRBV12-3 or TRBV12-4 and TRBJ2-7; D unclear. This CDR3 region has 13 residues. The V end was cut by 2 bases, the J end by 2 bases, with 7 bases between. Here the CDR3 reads CASSLPGPYEQYF. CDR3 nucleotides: TGTGCCAGCAGTTTACCAGGCCCCTACGAGCAGTACTTC.

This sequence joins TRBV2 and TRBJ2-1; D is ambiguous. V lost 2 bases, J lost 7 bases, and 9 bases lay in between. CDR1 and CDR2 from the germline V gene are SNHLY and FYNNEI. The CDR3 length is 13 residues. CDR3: CASSEWKGNEQFF. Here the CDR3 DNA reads TGTGCCAGCAGTGAATGGAAAGGGAATGAGCAGTTCTTC.

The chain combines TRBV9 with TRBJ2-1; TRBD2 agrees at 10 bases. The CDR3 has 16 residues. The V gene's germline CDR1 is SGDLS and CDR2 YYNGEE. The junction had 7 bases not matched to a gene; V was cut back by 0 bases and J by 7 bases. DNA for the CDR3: TGTGCCAGCAGCGTAGTGCAAGCGGGGGGGCCGAATGAGCAGTTCTTC. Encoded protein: CASSVVQAGGPNEQFF. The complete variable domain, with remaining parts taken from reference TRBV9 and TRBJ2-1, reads DSGVTQTPKHLITATGQRVTLRCSPRSGDLSVYWYQQSLDQGLQFLIQYYNGEERAKGNILERFSAQQFPDLHSELNLSSLELGDSALYFCASSVVQAGGPNEQFFGPGTRLTVL.

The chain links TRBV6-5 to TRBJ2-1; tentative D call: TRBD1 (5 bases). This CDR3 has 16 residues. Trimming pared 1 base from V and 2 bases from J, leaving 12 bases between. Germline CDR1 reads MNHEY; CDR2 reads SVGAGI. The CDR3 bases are TGTGCCAGCAGTTACTTTGGGCAGGGAACCTACAATGAGCAGTTCTTC. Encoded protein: CASSYFGQGTYNEQFF.

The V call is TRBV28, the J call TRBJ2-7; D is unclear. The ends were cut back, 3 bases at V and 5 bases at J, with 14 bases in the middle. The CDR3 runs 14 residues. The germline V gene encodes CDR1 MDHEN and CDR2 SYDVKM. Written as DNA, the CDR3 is TGTGCCAGCAGTTTGGCCCGGGCGCCTGACGAGCAGTACTTC. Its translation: CASSLARAPDEQYF.

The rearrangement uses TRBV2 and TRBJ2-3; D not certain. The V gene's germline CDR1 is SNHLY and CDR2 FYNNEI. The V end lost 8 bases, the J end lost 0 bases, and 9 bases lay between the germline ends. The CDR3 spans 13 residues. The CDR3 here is CASFFISTDTQYF. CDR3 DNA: TGTGCCAGCTTTTTTATTAGCACAGATACGCAGTATTTT.

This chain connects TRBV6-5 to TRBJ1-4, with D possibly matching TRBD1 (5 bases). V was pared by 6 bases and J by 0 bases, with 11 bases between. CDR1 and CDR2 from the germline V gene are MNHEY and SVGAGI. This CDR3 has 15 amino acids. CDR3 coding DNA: TGTGCCAGCAGATCCGGGGCTGCAACTAATGAAAAACTGTTTTTT. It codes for CASRSGAATNEKLFF.

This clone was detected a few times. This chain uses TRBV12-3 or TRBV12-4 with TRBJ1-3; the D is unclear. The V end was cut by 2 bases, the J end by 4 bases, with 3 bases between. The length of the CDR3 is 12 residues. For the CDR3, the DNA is TGTGCCAGCAGTTTACAGGGAAACACCATATATTTT. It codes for CASSLQGNTIYF.

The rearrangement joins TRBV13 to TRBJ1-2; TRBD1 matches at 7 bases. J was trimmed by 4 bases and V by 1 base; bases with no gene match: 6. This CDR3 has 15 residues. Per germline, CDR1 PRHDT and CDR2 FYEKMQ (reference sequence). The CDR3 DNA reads TGTGCCAGCAGCTTAGCCCGGGACAGAGTCTATGGCTACACCTTC. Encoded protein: CASSLARDRVYGYTF.

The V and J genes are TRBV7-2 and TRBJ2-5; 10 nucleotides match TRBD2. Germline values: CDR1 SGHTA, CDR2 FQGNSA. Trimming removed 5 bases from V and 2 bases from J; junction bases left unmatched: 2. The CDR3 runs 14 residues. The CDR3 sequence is CASSLSGGQETQYF. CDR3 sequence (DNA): TGTGCCAGCAGCCTTAGCGGGGGGCAAGAGACCCAGTACTTC.

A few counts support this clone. CDR3 nucleotide sequence: TGCGCCAGCAGCCCCGGATGGGGGCCCAATTCACCCCTCCACTTT. This codes for CASSPGWGPNSPLHF. The chain links TRBV4-3 to TRBJ1-6; D is possibly TRBD1 (6 bases). Germline V gives CDR1 LGHNA, CDR2 YSLEER. There are 15 residues in the CDR3. Trimming removed 4 bases from V and 7 bases from J, with 14 bases in between.

In nucleotides, the CDR3 is TGTGCCAGTAGTACCGGACAGGGCCCCTACAATGAGCAGTTCTTC. It is translated as CASSTGQGPYNEQFF. This chain links TRBV19 with TRBJ2-1, with 8 bases aligning to TRBD1. V shed 4 bases, J shed 2 bases, and the junction held 4 bases outside the gene matches. This CDR3 spans 15 amino acids. The germline V gene has CDR1 LNHDA and CDR2 SQIVND (reference sequence). Supplemented by reference TRBV19 and TRBJ2-1, the full variable domain reads DGGITQSPKYLFRKEGQNVTLSCEQNLNHDAMYWYRQDPGQGLRLIYYSQIVNDFQKGDIAEGYSVSREKKESFPLTVTSAQKNPTAFYLCASSTGQGPYNEQFFGPGTRLTVL.

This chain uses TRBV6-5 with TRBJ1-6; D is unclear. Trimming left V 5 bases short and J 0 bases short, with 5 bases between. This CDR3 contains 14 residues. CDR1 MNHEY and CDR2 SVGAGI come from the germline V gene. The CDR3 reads CASSTDSYNSPLHF. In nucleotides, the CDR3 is TGTGCCAGCAGTACTGACTCCTATAATTCACCCCTCCACTTT.

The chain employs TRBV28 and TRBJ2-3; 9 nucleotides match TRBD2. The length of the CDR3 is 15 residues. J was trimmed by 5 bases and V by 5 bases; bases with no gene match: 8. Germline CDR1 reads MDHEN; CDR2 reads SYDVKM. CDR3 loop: CASSERGETRDTQYF. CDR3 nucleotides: TGTGCCAGCAGTGAGCGGGGGGAAACTCGAGATACGCAGTATTTT.

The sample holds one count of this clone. This CDR3 reads CASSLDAGASYEQYF. DNA of the CDR3: TGTGCCAGCAGCTTAGACGCGGGGGCCTCCTACGAGCAGTACTTC. The rearrangement links TRBV11-2 to TRBJ2-7; tentatively, D is TRBD2 (7 bases). The V gene's germline CDR1 is SGHAT and CDR2 FQNNGV. Trimming pared 0 bases from V and 0 bases from J, leaving 9 bases between. The CDR3 covers 15 residues.

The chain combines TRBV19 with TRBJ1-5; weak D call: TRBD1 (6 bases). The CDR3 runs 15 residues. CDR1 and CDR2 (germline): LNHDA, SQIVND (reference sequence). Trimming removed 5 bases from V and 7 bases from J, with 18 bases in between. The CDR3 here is CASSPRTADSQPQHF. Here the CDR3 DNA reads TGTGCCAGTAGTCCACGGACAGCGGATAGCCAGCCCCAGCATTTT. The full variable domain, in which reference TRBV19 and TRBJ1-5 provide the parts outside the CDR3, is DGGITQSPKYLFRKEGQNVTLSCEQNLNHDAMYWYRQDPGQGLRLIYYSQIVNDFQKGDIAEGYSVSREKKESFPLTVTSAQKNPTAFYLCASSPRTADSQPQHFGDGTRLSIL.

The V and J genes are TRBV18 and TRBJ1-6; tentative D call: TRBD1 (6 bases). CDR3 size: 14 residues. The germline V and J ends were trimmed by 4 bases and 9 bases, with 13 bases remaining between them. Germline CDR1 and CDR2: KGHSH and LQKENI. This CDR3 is CASSLQGFGSPLHF. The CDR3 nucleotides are TGTGCCAGCTCACTACAGGGATTCGGTTCACCCCTCCACTTT.